The rows below give T cell receptor beta chains drawn from one sample of a study of technical replicates of blood from a handful of donors. Libraries were prepared by immunoSEQ multiplex PCR; TCRdb keeps only in-frame clonotypes and omits some of them. The sample holds 70,000 to 90,000 clones, 94% seen once. The specimen sequenced was T cells isolated from PBMCs. Receptors were obtained from a human donor in good health. CDR3s include the opening cysteine and the closing phenylalanine or tryptophan. The D gene is left open where the match is weak. A row's size may be missing; if present it is once, few, many or a size class.

clone_size: -; v_call: TRBV2; d_call: -; j_call: TRBJ2-1; cdr3_aa: CASSEGLALGYAYNEQFF; cdr3_nt: TGTGCCAGCAGTGAGGGACTTGCCTTGGGTTACGCCTACAATGAGCAGTTCTTC
clone_size: -; v_call: TRBV5-4; d_call: TRBD1; j_call: TRBJ2-2; cdr3_aa: CASSLVGQGAGGELFF; cdr3_nt: TGTGCCAGCAGCTTGGTGGGACAGGGGGCTGGCGGGGAGCTGTTTTTT
clone_size: -; v_call: TRBV30; d_call: TRBD1; j_call: TRBJ1-1; cdr3_aa: CAWDPGQENTEAFF; cdr3_nt: TGTGCCTGGGATCCGGGACAGGAGAACACTGAAGCTTTCTTT
clone_size: -; v_call: TRBV15; d_call: -; j_call: TRBJ2-1; cdr3_aa: CATSRETASSYNEQFF; cdr3_nt: TGTGCCACCAGCAGAGAAACCGCCAGCTCCTACAATGAGCAGTTCTTC
clone_size: -; v_call: TRBV5-1; d_call: -; j_call: TRBJ2-5; cdr3_aa: CASSPSMVETQYF; cdr3_nt: TGCGCCAGCAGCCCGTCTATGGTGGAGACCCAGTACTTC
clone_size: -; v_call: TRBV4-1; d_call: -; j_call: TRBJ2-2; cdr3_aa: CASSQDSDFNTGELFF; cdr3_nt: TGCGCCAGCAGCCAAGATTCCGACTTTAACACCGGGGAGCTGTTTTTT
clone_size: -; v_call: TRBV18; d_call: -; j_call: TRBJ2-6; cdr3_aa: CASSPTTGSSGANVLTF; cdr3_nt: TGTGCCAGCTCACCGACCACAGGAAGCTCTGGGGCCAACGTCCTGACTTTC
clone_size: -; v_call: TRBV7-6; d_call: TRBD2; j_call: TRBJ2-3; cdr3_aa: CASSPRLAGAHRGDTQYF; cdr3_nt: TGTGCCAGCAGCCCAAGACTAGCGGGAGCCCACCGGGGAGATACGCAGTATTTT
clone_size: -; v_call: TRBV5-6; d_call: -; j_call: TRBJ1-1; cdr3_aa: CASSLAEAFSSEAFF; cdr3_nt: TGTGCCAGCAGCTTGGCCGAGGCCTTTAGTTCTGAAGCTTTCTTT
clone_size: -; v_call: TRBV6-5; d_call: TRBD2; j_call: TRBJ2-7; cdr3_aa: CASSYSRLAGLYEQYF; cdr3_nt: TGTGCCAGCAGTTACTCGAGACTAGCGGGGCTCTACGAGCAGTACTTC
clone_size: -; v_call: TRBV5-4; d_call: TRBD1; j_call: TRBJ2-7; cdr3_aa: CASSRAGGFSYEQYF; cdr3_nt: TGTGCCAGCAGCCGCGCAGGGGGCTTCTCCTACGAGCAGTACTTC
clone_size: -; v_call: TRBV6-6; d_call: -; j_call: TRBJ2-5; cdr3_aa: CASMGGQETQYF; cdr3_nt: TGTGCCAGCATGGGGGGCCAAGAGACCCAGTACTTC
clone_size: -; v_call: TRBV27; d_call: -; j_call: TRBJ2-6; cdr3_aa: CASSSGTGANVLTF; cdr3_nt: TGTGCCAGCTCATCAGGGACTGGGGCCAACGTCCTGACTTTC
clone_size: -; v_call: TRBV25-1; d_call: TRBD1; j_call: TRBJ1-2; cdr3_aa: CASSEGTGWGYTF; cdr3_nt: TGTGCCAGCAGTGAAGGGACAGGTTGGGGCTACACCTTC
clone_size: -; v_call: TRBV7-2; d_call: TRBD1; j_call: TRBJ2-6; cdr3_aa: CASSSTGGPLLSNVLTF; cdr3_nt: TGTGCCAGCAGCTCGACAGGGGGCCCACTCCTCTCCAACGTCCTGACTTTC
clone_size: -; v_call: TRBV5-1; d_call: -; j_call: TRBJ2-1; cdr3_aa: CASSPTRNEQFF; cdr3_nt: TGCGCCAGCAGCCCTACGAGGAATGAGCAGTTCTTC
clone_size: once; v_call: TRBV5-4; d_call: -; j_call: TRBJ2-2; cdr3_aa: CASSSDYTGELFF; cdr3_nt: TGTGCCAGCAGCTCTGACTACACCGGGGAGCTGTTTTTT
clone_size: -; v_call: TRBV5-1; d_call: -; j_call: TRBJ2-5; cdr3_aa: CASSLAVGISETQYF; cdr3_nt: TGCGCCAGCAGCTTGGCCGTTGGCATTTCAGAGACCCAGTACTTC
clone_size: -; v_call: TRBV9; d_call: -; j_call: TRBJ2-6; cdr3_aa: CASSVEGPGANVLTF; cdr3_nt: TGTGCCAGCAGCGTAGAGGGGCCTGGGGCCAACGTCCTGACTTTC
clone_size: -; v_call: TRBV7-9; d_call: -; j_call: TRBJ1-5; cdr3_aa: CASSLAASNQPQHF; cdr3_nt: TGTGCCAGCAGCTTAGCGGCTAGCAATCAGCCCCAGCATTTT
clone_size: once; v_call: TRBV7-9; d_call: TRBD1; j_call: TRBJ1-2; cdr3_aa: CASSLATGVRRYGYTF; cdr3_nt: TGTGCCAGCAGCTTAGCCACAGGGGTAAGGCGCTATGGCTACACCTTC
clone_size: -; v_call: TRBV7-6; d_call: TRBD1; j_call: TRBJ2-1; cdr3_aa: CASSFGTGDNEQFF; cdr3_nt: TGTGCCAGCAGCTTCGGGACAGGGGACAATGAGCAGTTCTTC
clone_size: -; v_call: TRBV27; d_call: -; j_call: TRBJ2-7; cdr3_aa: CASSFRATGEQYF; cdr3_nt: TGTGCCAGCAGTTTTCGGGCAACGGGGGAGCAGTACTTC
clone_size: -; v_call: TRBV19; d_call: TRBD1; j_call: TRBJ2-4; cdr3_aa: CASSIARTYSRDRLYIQYF; cdr3_nt: TGTGCCAGTAGTATAGCCCGTACCTATTCCCGGGACAGGTTATACATTCAGTACTTC
clone_size: -; v_call: TRBV7-7; d_call: TRBD2; j_call: TRBJ2-2; cdr3_aa: CASSLGTSWTGELFF; cdr3_nt: TGTGCCAGCAGCCTCGGGACTAGCTGGACCGGGGAGCTGTTTTTT
clone_size: -; v_call: TRBV6-5; d_call: TRBD2; j_call: TRBJ2-7; cdr3_aa: CASRITSEAYEQYF; cdr3_nt: TGTGCCAGCAGAATAACTAGCGAGGCCTACGAGCAGTACTTC
clone_size: -; v_call: TRBV9; d_call: -; j_call: TRBJ2-7; cdr3_aa: CASTPGGTADVGQYF; cdr3_nt: TGTGCCAGCACCCCAGGAGGGACAGCGGACGTCGGGCAGTACTTC
clone_size: once; v_call: TRBV19; d_call: TRBD2; j_call: TRBJ2-5; cdr3_aa: CASSPFSGIKTQYF; cdr3_nt: TGTGCCAGTAGTCCGTTTAGCGGGATAAAGACCCAGTACTTC
clone_size: -; v_call: TRBV19; d_call: -; j_call: TRBJ2-2; cdr3_aa: CASRWPLGPGELFF; cdr3_nt: TGTGCCAGTAGATGGCCCCTGGGGCCCGGGGAGCTGTTTTTT
clone_size: -; v_call: TRBV7-6; d_call: -; j_call: TRBJ1-4; cdr3_aa: CASSSFNEKLFF; cdr3_nt: TGTGCCAGCAGCTCGTTTAATGAAAAACTGTTTTTT
clone_size: -; v_call: TRBV29-1; d_call: -; j_call: TRBJ1-2; cdr3_aa: CSVEAQGLYGYTF; cdr3_nt: TGCAGCGTTGAAGCACAGGGTCTGTATGGCTACACCTTC
clone_size: -; v_call: TRBV4-2; d_call: -; j_call: TRBJ2-5; cdr3_aa: CASSQERQGAVSGRAAETQYF; cdr3_nt: TGTGCCAGCAGCCAAGAAAGACAGGGGGCTGTAAGCGGGAGGGCGGCAGAGACCCAGTACTTC
clone_size: -; v_call: TRBV2; d_call: -; j_call: TRBJ2-7; cdr3_aa: CASITGSFFVPYEQYF; cdr3_nt: TGTGCCAGCATAACCGGGTCCTTCTTCGTTCCCTACGAGCAGTACTTC
clone_size: few; v_call: TRBV29-1; d_call: -; j_call: TRBJ1-1; cdr3_aa: CSVTVSMNTEAFF; cdr3_nt: TGCAGCGTTACAGTTTCGATGAACACTGAAGCTTTCTTT
clone_size: once; v_call: TRBV4-1; d_call: TRBD2; j_call: TRBJ2-7; cdr3_aa: CASSRTSGYEQYF; cdr3_nt: TGCGCCAGCAGCCGGACTAGCGGGTACGAGCAGTACTTC
clone_size: -; v_call: TRBV11-3; d_call: -; j_call: TRBJ2-1; cdr3_aa: CASSPRGSEANEQFF; cdr3_nt: TGTGCCAGCAGCCCCCGGGGGAGCGAAGCCAATGAGCAGTTCTTC
clone_size: -; v_call: TRBV10-3; d_call: TRBD1; j_call: TRBJ2-7; cdr3_aa: CAISDRDRALYEQYF; cdr3_nt: TGTGCCATCAGTGATCGAGACAGGGCTCTCTACGAGCAGTACTTC
clone_size: -; v_call: TRBV6-5; d_call: -; j_call: TRBJ1-2; cdr3_aa: CASSPQWGADGYTF; cdr3_nt: TGTGCCAGCAGCCCGCAGTGGGGCGCTGATGGCTACACCTTC
clone_size: -; v_call: TRBV29-1; d_call: -; j_call: TRBJ1-4; cdr3_aa: CSVESGATNEKLFF; cdr3_nt: TGCAGCGTTGAGTCAGGGGCAACTAATGAAAAACTGTTTTTT
clone_size: once; v_call: TRBV4-3; d_call: TRBD1; j_call: TRBJ1-2; cdr3_aa: CASSQMDRDNYGYTF; cdr3_nt: TGCGCCAGCAGCCAGATGGACAGGGACAACTATGGCTACACCTTC
clone_size: -; v_call: TRBV30; d_call: TRBD1; j_call: TRBJ2-5; cdr3_aa: CASSPRQGEETQYF; cdr3_nt: TGTGCCTCCAGCCCGAGACAGGGGGAAGAGACCCAGTACTTC
clone_size: -; v_call: TRBV7-3; d_call: TRBD2; j_call: TRBJ2-3; cdr3_aa: CASSSFSGSVDTQYF; cdr3_nt: TGTGCCAGCAGCTCTTTTAGCGGGAGTGTGGATACGCAGTATTTT
clone_size: once; v_call: TRBV18; d_call: -; j_call: TRBJ1-5; cdr3_aa: CASSPQSGGNYQPQHF; cdr3_nt: TGTGCCAGCTCACCACAATCAGGAGGGAATTATCAGCCCCAGCATTTT
clone_size: -; v_call: TRBV19; d_call: -; j_call: TRBJ1-3; cdr3_aa: CASEGGSGNTIYF; cdr3_nt: TGTGCCAGCGAAGGGGGCTCTGGAAACACCATATATTTT
clone_size: -; v_call: TRBV19; d_call: TRBD2; j_call: TRBJ2-1; cdr3_aa: CASSKNSAGYNEQFF; cdr3_nt: TGTGCCAGTAGTAAAAACTCAGCGGGGTACAATGAGCAGTTCTTC
clone_size: -; v_call: TRBV7-9; d_call: TRBD1; j_call: TRBJ2-7; cdr3_aa: CASSLRTGFYEQYF; cdr3_nt: TGTGCCAGCAGCTTACGGACAGGGTTCTACGAGCAGTACTTC
clone_size: -; v_call: TRBV12-2; d_call: -; j_call: TRBJ2-3; cdr3_aa: CASRSIRQGTDTQYF; cdr3_nt: TGTGCAAGTCGCTCCATCCGCCAGGGCACAGATACGCAGTATTTT
clone_size: -; v_call: TRBV10-2; d_call: -; j_call: TRBJ1-1; cdr3_aa: CASSEISDTEAFF; cdr3_nt: TGCGCCAGCAGTGAGATCTCCGACACTGAAGCTTTCTTT
clone_size: -; v_call: TRBV7-2; d_call: TRBD1; j_call: TRBJ1-2; cdr3_aa: CASSLGTGGVYGYTF; cdr3_nt: TGTGCCAGCAGCTTAGGGACAGGGGGCGTGTATGGCTACACCTTC
clone_size: -; v_call: TRBV28; d_call: -; j_call: TRBJ1-3; cdr3_aa: CASGWGGTWGNTIYF; cdr3_nt: TGTGCCAGCGGCTGGGGCGGGACGTGGGGAAACACCATATATTTT
clone_size: -; v_call: TRBV5-1; d_call: TRBD1; j_call: TRBJ1-2; cdr3_aa: CATKVPTGGRGYGYTF; cdr3_nt: TGCGCCACCAAAGTTCCGACAGGGGGGCGAGGCTATGGCTACACCTTC
clone_size: -; v_call: TRBV5-4; d_call: TRBD2; j_call: TRBJ2-3; cdr3_aa: CASSTGTSGSLRDTQYF; cdr3_nt: TGTGCCAGCAGCACCGGGACTAGCGGGAGTTTGAGAGATACGCAGTATTTT
clone_size: -; v_call: TRBV5-1; d_call: -; j_call: TRBJ1-2; cdr3_aa: CASSLAVNYGYTF; cdr3_nt: TGCGCCAGCAGCTTGGCCGTTAACTATGGCTACACCTTC
clone_size: -; v_call: TRBV5-4; d_call: -; j_call: TRBJ2-1; cdr3_aa: CASSPSGNEQFF; cdr3_nt: TGTGCCAGCAGCCCAAGCGGGAATGAGCAGTTCTTC
clone_size: -; v_call: TRBV5-1; d_call: TRBD1; j_call: TRBJ2-7; cdr3_aa: CASSLQGNSYEQYF; cdr3_nt: TGCGCCAGCAGCCTACAGGGGAACTCCTACGAGCAGTACTTC
clone_size: -; v_call: TRBV5-1; d_call: TRBD2; j_call: TRBJ2-3; cdr3_aa: CALGGGLTDTQYF; cdr3_nt: TGCGCCCTCGGGGGGGGGCTCACAGATACGCAGTATTTT
clone_size: -; v_call: TRBV4-1; d_call: -; j_call: TRBJ2-3; cdr3_aa: CASSGPQADTQYF; cdr3_nt: TGCGCCAGCAGCGGGCCGCAGGCAGATACGCAGTATTTT
clone_size: -; v_call: TRBV6-4; d_call: -; j_call: TRBJ1-1; cdr3_aa: CASSDSFLPGLIRMNTEAFF; cdr3_nt: TGTGCCAGCAGTGACTCCTTCCTCCCGGGGTTAATCCGCATGAACACTGAAGCTTTCTTT
clone_size: -; v_call: TRBV28; d_call: -; j_call: TRBJ2-1; cdr3_aa: CASTIPGLSNEQFF; cdr3_nt: TGTGCCAGCACCATACCGGGACTTTCAAATGAGCAGTTCTTC